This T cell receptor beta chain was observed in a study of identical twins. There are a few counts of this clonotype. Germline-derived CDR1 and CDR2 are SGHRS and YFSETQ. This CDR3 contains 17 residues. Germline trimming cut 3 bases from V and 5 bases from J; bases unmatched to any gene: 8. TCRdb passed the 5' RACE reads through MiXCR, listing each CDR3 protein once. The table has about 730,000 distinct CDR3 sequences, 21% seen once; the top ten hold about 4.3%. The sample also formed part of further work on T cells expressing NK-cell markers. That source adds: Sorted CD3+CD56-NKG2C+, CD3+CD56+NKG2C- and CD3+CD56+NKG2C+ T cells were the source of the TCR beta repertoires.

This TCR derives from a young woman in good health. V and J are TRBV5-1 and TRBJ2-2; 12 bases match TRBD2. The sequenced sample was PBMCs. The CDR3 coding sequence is TGCGCCAGCAGCTCCTCCGGACTAGCGGGACGGACCGGGGAGCTGTTTTTT. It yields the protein CASSSSGLAGRTGELFF.